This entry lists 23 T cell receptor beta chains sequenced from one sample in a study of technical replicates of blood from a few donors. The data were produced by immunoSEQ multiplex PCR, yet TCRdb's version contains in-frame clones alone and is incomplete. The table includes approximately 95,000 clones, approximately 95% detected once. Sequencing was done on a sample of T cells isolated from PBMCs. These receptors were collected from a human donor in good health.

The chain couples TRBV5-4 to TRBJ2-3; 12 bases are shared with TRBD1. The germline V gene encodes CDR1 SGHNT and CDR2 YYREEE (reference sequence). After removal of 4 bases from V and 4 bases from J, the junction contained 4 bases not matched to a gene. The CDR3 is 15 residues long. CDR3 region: CASSLGQGAPDTQYF. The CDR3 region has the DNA TGTGCCAGCAGCCTGGGACAGGGGGCTCCAGATACGCAGTATTTT.

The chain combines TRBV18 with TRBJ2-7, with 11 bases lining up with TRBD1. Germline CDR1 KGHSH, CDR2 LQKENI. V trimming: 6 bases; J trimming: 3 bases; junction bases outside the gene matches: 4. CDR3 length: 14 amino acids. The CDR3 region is CASSQGTGGYEQYF. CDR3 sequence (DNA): TGTGCCAGCTCTCAGGGGACAGGGGGCTACGAGCAGTACTTC.

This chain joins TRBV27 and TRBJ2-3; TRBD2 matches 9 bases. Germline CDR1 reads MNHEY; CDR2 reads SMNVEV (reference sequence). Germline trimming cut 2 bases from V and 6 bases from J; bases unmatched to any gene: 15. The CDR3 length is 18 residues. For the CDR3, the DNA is TGTGCCAGCAGTTTAAGTGGCGGGAGGGTCCTTGGGAGCGATACGCAGTATTTT. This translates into CASSLSGGRVLGSDTQYF.

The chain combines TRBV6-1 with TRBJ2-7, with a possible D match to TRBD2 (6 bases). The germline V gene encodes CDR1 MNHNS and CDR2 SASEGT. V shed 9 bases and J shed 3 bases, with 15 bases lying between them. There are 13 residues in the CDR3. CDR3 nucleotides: TGTGCCAGTCACGCGGGATTGGTCTACGAGCAGTACTTC. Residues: CASHAGLVYEQYF.

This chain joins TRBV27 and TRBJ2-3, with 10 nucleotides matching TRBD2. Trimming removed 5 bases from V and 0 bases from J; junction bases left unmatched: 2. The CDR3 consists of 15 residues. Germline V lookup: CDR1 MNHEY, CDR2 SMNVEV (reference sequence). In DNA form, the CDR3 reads TGTGCCAGCAGTGTACTAGCGGGAAGCACAGATACGCAGTATTTT. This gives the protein CASSVLAGSTDTQYF.

The CDR3 loop reads CASSVNPSREGVRTGELFF. The CDR3 region has the DNA TGTGCCAGCAGCGTAAACCCCTCTCGAGAGGGAGTTAGAACCGGGGAGCTGTTTTTT. J is TRBJ2-2 and V is TRBV9; TRBD2 might be the D (5 bases). Trimming took 1 base from V and 5 from J, leaving 24 bases between them. CDR3 length: 19 amino acids. In germline, CDR1 is SGDLS, CDR2 YYNGEE.

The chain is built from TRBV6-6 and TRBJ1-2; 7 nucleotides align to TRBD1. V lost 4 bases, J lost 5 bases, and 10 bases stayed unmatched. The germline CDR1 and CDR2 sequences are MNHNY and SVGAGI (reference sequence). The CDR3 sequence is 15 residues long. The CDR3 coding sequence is TGTGCCAGCAGTTCCATCCGGGACAGTATTTATGGCTACACCTTC. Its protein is CASSSIRDSIYGYTF.

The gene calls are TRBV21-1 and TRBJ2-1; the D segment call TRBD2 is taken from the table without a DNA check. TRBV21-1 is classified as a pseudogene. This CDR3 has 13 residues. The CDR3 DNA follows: TGTGCCAGCAGCACCAGACTCGACAATGAGCAGTTCTTC. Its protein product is CASSTRLDNEQFF.

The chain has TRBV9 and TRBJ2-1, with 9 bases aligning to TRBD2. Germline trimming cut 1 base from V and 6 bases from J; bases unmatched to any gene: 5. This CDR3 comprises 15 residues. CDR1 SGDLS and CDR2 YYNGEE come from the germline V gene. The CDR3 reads CASSVYSGSFNEQFF. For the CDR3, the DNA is TGTGCCAGCAGCGTATATAGCGGGAGCTTCAATGAGCAGTTCTTC.

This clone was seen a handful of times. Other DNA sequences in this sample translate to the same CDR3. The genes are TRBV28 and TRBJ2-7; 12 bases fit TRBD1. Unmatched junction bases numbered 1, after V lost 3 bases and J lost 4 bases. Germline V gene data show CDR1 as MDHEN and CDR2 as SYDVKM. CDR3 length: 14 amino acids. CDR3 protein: CASSLGQGAYEQYF. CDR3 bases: TGTGCCAGCAGTTTGGGACAGGGGGCTTACGAGCAGTACTTC. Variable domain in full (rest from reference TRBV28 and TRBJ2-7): DVKVTQSSRYLVKRTGEKVFLECVQDMDHENMFWYRQDPGLGLRLIYFSYDVKMKEKGDIPEGYSVSREKKERFSLILESASTNQTSMYLCASSLGQGAYEQYFGPGTRLTVT.

As DNA, the CDR3 is TGTGCCAGCAGCACCCGGGAATCTACCCCCTACGAGCAGTACTTC. Its translation is CASSTRESTPYEQYF. The chain recombines TRBV5-4 with TRBJ2-7, with a possible D match to TRBD2 (5 bases). The CDR3 contains 15 residues. V dropped 4 bases and J dropped 2 bases, with 16 bases sitting between them. The germline gives CDR1 SGHNT, CDR2 YYREEE (reference sequence).

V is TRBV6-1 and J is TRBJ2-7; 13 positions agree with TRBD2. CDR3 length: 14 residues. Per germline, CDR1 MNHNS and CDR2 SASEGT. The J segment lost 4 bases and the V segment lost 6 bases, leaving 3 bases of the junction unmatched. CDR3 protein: CASRRTSGSYEQYF. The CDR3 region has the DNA TGTGCCAGCAGGAGGACTAGCGGGAGTTACGAGCAGTACTTC.

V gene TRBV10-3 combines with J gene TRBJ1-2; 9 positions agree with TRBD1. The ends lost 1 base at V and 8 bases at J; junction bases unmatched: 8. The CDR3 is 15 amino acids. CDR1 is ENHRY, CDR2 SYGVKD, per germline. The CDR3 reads CAISELGPGQGGYTF. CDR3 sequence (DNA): TGTGCCATCAGTGAGTTGGGACCGGGACAGGGCGGCTACACCTTC.

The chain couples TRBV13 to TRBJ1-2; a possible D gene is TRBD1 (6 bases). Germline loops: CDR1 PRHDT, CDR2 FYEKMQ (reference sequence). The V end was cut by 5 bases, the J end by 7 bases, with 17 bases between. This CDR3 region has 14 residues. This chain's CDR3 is CASSPRGGALGYTF. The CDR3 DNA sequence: TGTGCCAGCAGCCCCCGGGGGGGGGCACTTGGCTACACCTTC.

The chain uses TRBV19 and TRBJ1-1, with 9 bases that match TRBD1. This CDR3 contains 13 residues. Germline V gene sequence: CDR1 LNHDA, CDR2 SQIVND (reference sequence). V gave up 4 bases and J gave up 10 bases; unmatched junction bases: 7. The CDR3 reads CASSNGQGLIAFF. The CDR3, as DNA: TGTGCCAGTAGTAACGGACAGGGGTTAATAGCTTTCTTT.

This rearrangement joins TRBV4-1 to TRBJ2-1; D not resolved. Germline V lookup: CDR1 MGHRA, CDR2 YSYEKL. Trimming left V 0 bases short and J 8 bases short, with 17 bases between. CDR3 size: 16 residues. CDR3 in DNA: TGCGCCAGCAGCCAAGACGGGTCTAACGTCTTGGATGAGCAGTTCTTC. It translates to CASSQDGSNVLDEQFF.

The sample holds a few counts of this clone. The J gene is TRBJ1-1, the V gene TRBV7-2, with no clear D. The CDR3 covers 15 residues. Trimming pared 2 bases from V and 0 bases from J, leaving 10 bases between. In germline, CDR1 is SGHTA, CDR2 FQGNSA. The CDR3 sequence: CASSLNPSLNTEAFF. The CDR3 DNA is TGTGCCAGCAGCTTAAACCCTAGCCTGAACACTGAAGCTTTCTTT.

The CDR3 DNA is TGTGCCAGCAGCGTAGCTCCAGACTCTGGAAACACCATATATTTT. Translating it yields CASSVAPDSGNTIYF. V gene TRBV9 combines with J gene TRBJ1-3; D not certain. The V and J ends lost 0 bases and 0 bases respectively, with 7 bases between them. The CDR3 runs 15 residues. The germline V gene encodes CDR1 SGDLS and CDR2 YYNGEE.

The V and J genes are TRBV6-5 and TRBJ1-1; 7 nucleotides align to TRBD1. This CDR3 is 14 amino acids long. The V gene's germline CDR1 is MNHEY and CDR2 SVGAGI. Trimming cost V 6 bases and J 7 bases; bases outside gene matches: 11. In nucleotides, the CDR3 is TGTGCCAGCAGCCTTAACAGGGGAGAAGGTGAAGCTTTCTTT. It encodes CASSLNRGEGEAFF.

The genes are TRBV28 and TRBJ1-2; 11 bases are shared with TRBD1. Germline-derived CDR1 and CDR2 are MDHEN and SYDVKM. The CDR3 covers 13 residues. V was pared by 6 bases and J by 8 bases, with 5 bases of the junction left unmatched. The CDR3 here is CASRGTGGMGYTF. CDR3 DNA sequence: TGTGCCAGCAGGGGGACAGGGGGAATGGGCTACACCTTC.

Written as DNA, the CDR3 is TGCAGCGTTGAAGACCCCCGGACTAGTGAAGCTTTCTTT. It is translated as CSVEDPRTSEAFF. The chain uses TRBV29-1 and TRBJ1-1; D is unclear. Trimming cost V 0 bases and J 7 bases, with 12 bases left between them. The V gene's germline CDR1 is SQVTM and CDR2 ANQGSEA. The CDR3 is 13 residues long.

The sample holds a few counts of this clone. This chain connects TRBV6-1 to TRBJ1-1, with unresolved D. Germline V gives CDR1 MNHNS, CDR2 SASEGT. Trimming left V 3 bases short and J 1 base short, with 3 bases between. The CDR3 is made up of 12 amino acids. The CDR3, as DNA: TGTGCCAGCAGTGACAGGAACACTGAAGCTTTCTTT. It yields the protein CASSDRNTEAFF.

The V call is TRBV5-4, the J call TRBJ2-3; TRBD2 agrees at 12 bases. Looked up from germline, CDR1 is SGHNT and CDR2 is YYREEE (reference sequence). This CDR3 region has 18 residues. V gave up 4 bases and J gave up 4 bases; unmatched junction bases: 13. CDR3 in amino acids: CASSPSWASGRAADTQYF. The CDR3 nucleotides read TGTGCCAGCAGCCCTAGCTGGGCTAGCGGGAGGGCCGCAGATACGCAGTATTTT.